The 7 T cell receptor beta chains below come from one sample, sequenced in a study of OX40 agonist ivuxolimab in advanced cancers. Produced via immunoSEQ multiplex PCR; TCRdb's table is partial and in-frame only. The table lists about 38,000 clones, roughly four fifths of them singletons, with approximately 22% in the top ten. This sample comprised CD4+ or CD8+ T cells sorted from blood, obtained in a trial of the OX40 agonist ivuxolimab. The receptors originated from an adult with an advanced solid tumor such as melanoma, head and neck, liver or kidney cancer.

In its sample, this clone was seen a few times. V gene TRBV10-2 combines with J gene TRBJ2-2; a weak D match, TRBD2 (6 bases). CDR1 WSHSY and CDR2 SAAADI come from the germline V gene. This CDR3 comprises 12 residues. Trimming took 8 bases from V and 6 from J, leaving 10 bases between them. The CDR3 bases are TGCGCCAGCTTATGGGGGGCCGGGGAGCTGTTTTTT. Translating it yields CASLWGAGELFF.

This clone was found once. The chain employs TRBV19 and TRBJ2-2; 8 bases align to TRBD1. Germline CDR1 LNHDA, CDR2 SQIVND (reference sequence). The CDR3 loop spans 14 amino acids. Trimming removed 5 bases from V and 5 bases from J; junction bases left unmatched: 4. This chain's CDR3 is CASSWTGQTGELFF. The CDR3 DNA sequence: TGTGCCAGTAGTTGGACAGGGCAAACCGGGGAGCTGTTTTTT.

The chain joins TRBV19 to TRBJ1-5; D not resolved. Germline V gene data show CDR1 as LNHDA and CDR2 as SQIVND (reference sequence). V lost 1 base and J lost 4, with 14 bases in between. The CDR3 spans 16 residues. In nucleotides, the CDR3 is TGTGCCAGTAGTATAGGGTTCGGAGTATTTAATCAGCCCCAGCATTTT. Amino acids: CASSIGFGVFNQPQHF.

The chain joins TRBV28 to TRBJ1-2, with D possibly matching TRBD1 (6 bases). The CDR3 contains 13 residues. V shed 2 bases and J shed 8 bases, with 12 bases lying between them. Germline V gives CDR1 MDHEN, CDR2 SYDVKM. DNA for the CDR3: TGTGCCAGCAGTTTAAACAGGGCAGGGGGCTACACCTTC. Amino acid sequence: CASSLNRAGGYTF.

This clone has only a few counts. The chain has TRBV28 and TRBJ1-2, with unresolved D. CDR3 size: 13 residues. The germline CDR1 and CDR2 sequences are MDHEN and SYDVKM. V lost 2 bases to trimming and J lost 8 bases, with 12 bases between them. The CDR3 is CASSLDGNRGYTF. CDR3 nucleotide sequence: TGTGCCAGCAGTTTAGACGGGAATCGAGGCTACACCTTC.

The chain recombines TRBV19 with TRBJ2-2; tentative D call: TRBD1 (5 bases). Germline loops: CDR1 LNHDA, CDR2 SQIVND (reference sequence). With 3 bases removed from V and 0 bases from J, the gap between germline ends came to 11 bases. CDR3 length: 16 amino acids. The chain's CDR3 is CASSIQGNPNTGELFF. CDR3 coding DNA: TGTGCCAGTAGTATCCAGGGTAATCCGAACACCGGGGAGCTGTTTTTT. Variable domain in full (rest from reference TRBV19 and TRBJ2-2): DGGITQSPKYLFRKEGQNVTLSCEQNLNHDAMYWYRQDPGQGLRLIYYSQIVNDFQKGDIAEGYSVSREKKESFPLTVTSAQKNPTAFYLCASSIQGNPNTGELFFGEGSRLTVL.

This sequence joins TRBV7-6 and TRBJ2-1; a weak D match, TRBD2 (5 bases). Germline CDR1 is SGHVS and CDR2 is FNYEAQ. This CDR3 is built from 15 residues. The V and J ends lost 1 base and 3 bases respectively, with 10 bases between them. CDR3 region: CASSLGGGHYNEQFF. Written as DNA, the CDR3 is TGTGCCAGCAGCTTAGGCGGCGGGCACTACAATGAGCAGTTCTTC.